The clone carrying this T cell receptor beta chain was seen a few times. TCRdb re-called the 5' RACE reads with MiXCR, one entry per CDR3 protein. The data contain tens of thousands of distinct CDR3 sequences, about 7.7% of them singletons. This entry belongs to a study of human T cells and chemical hapten exposure. Researchers extracted total RNA from unfractionated whole blood. The receptor was isolated from a male donor in good health.

As DNA, the CDR3 is TGTGCCAGCAGTTACTCTTGGGCTCAGCGGGGGAGCACAGATACGCAGTATTTT. Its protein product is CASSYSWAQRGSTDTQYF. The V and J genes are TRBV6-5 and TRBJ2-3, with 8 bases lining up with TRBD2. The CDR3 length is 18 residues. The ends lost 0 bases at V and 0 bases at J; junction bases unmatched: 8. Germline V lookup: CDR1 MNHEY, CDR2 SVGAGI.